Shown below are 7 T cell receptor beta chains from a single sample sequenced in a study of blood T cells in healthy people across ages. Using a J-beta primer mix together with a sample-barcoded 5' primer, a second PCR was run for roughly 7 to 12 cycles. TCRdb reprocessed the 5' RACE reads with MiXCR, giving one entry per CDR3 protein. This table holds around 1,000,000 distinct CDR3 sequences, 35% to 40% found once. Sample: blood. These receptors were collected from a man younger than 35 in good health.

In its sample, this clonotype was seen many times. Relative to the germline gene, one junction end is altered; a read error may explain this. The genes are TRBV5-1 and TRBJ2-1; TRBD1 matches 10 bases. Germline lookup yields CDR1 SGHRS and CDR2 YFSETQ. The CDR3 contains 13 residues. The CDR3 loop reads CASSLGQGGEQFF. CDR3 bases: TGTGCCAGCAGCTTAGGACAGGGGGGTGAGCAGTTCTTC.

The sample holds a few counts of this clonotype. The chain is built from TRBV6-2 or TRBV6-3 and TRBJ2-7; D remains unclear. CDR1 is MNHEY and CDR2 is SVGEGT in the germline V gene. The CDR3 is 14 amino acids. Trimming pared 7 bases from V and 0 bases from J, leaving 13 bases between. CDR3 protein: CASNGLTSSYEQYF. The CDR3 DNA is TGTGCCAGCAACGGGCTAACCAGCTCCTACGAGCAGTACTTC.

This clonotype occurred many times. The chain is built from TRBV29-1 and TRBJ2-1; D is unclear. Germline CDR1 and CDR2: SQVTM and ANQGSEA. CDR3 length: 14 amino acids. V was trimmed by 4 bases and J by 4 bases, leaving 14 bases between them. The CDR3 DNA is TGCAGCGTTGTTCCCCGCAGGCAGTACAATGAGCAGTTCTTC. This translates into CSVVPRRQYNEQFF.

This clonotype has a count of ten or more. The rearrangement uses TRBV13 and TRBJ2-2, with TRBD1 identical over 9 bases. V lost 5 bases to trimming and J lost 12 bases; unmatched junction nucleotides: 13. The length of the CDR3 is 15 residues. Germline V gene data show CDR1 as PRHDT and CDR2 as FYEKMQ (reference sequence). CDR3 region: CASSPQGAGVRKLFF. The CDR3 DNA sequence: TGTGCCAGCAGCCCACAGGGGGCGGGCGTTCGAAAGCTGTTTTTT.

In nucleotides, the CDR3 is TGTGCCAGCAGCTCAGACGCGGGGTATCACACCGGGGAGCTGTTTTTT. Translating gives CASSSDAGYHTGELFF. The chain joins TRBV12-3 or TRBV12-4 to TRBJ2-2; the D gene is possibly TRBD2 (6 bases). Trimming pared 6 bases from V and 3 bases from J, leaving 17 bases between. The CDR3 loop spans 16 amino acids.

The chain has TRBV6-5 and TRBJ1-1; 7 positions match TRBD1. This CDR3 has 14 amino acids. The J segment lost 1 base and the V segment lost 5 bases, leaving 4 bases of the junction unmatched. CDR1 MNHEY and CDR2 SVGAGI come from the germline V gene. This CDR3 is CASSGQEKNTEAFF. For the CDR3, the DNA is TGTGCCAGCAGTGGACAGGAGAAGAACACTGAAGCTTTCTTT.

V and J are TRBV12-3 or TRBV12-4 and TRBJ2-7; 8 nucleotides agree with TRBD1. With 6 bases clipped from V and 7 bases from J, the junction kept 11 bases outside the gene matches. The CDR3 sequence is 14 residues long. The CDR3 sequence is CASSEDRDSNEQYF. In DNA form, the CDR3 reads TGTGCCAGCAGCGAGGACAGGGACAGCAATGAGCAGTACTTC.